The source of this TCR beta chain is a study of blood T cell repertoires in COVID-19. In the study overall: PBMCs, B-cell-depleted T cells, or T cells were the source of the cDNA or gDNA that made up the material.

The CDR3 loop spans 18 amino acids. Germline V gene lookup returns CDR1 MNHEY and CDR2 SVGEGT. The V end was cut by 0 bases, the J end by 3 bases, with 21 bases between. The table lists this clone with a count of one. The assay was immunoSEQ multiplex PCR, and TCRdb's table has in-frame clones only and misses some. The sample consists of roughly 140,000 clones, 80% of them appearing once. V usage is TRBV6-2 or TRBV6-3 and J usage is TRBJ2-7, with unresolved D. Sequenced: peripheral blood. The origin of this receptor is a woman in her fifties or sixties with acute or convalescent COVID-19. For the CDR3, the DNA is TGTGCCAGCAGTTACTCGACAACCCCTGAAGGAACCCTCTACGAGCAGTACTTC. This translates into CASSYSTTPEGTLYEQYF.